The 21 T cell receptor beta chains in this list originate from one sample, sequenced in a study of identical twins. One entry per CDR3 protein, called by TCRdb with MiXCR from the 5' RACE reads. The table has 500,000 to 550,000 distinct CDR3 sequences, less than 25% seen once. This same sample was also part of a study on T cells expressing NK-cell markers.

Sequencing was performed on CD4+ T cells sorted from blood. These receptors were obtained from a woman under 30 in good health.

The genes are TRBV19 and TRBJ2-2; the match to TRBD1 covers 8 bases. The ends lost 2 bases at V and 7 bases at J; junction bases unmatched: 9. CDR3 length: 16 residues. Germline V gives CDR1 LNHDA, CDR2 SQIVND (reference sequence). CDR3 protein: CASSILETGVIGELFF. CDR3 nucleotide sequence: TGTGCCAGTAGTATATTGGAGACAGGGGTGATCGGGGAGCTGTTTTTT.

This clonotype was observed a few times. This chain connects TRBV2 to TRBJ2-7; D may be TRBD2 (6 bases). Germline V CDR1 and CDR2: SNHLY, FYNNEI. V was clipped by 7 bases and J by 3 bases, with 13 bases between them. The CDR3 contains 13 residues. The CDR3 nucleotides read TGTGCCAGCAATCTAGCGCGGCTCTACGAGCAGTACTTC. Translation: CASNLARLYEQYF.

The genes are TRBV19 and TRBJ2-5; the D gene is possibly TRBD1 (5 bases). CDR1 and CDR2 from the germline V gene are LNHDA and SQIVND (reference sequence). This CDR3 comprises 15 residues. Trimming pared 8 bases from V and 4 bases from J, leaving 20 bases between. CDR3 in DNA: TGTGCCAGTTTTCAAGGGGTAGTTGTTCGAGAGACCCAGTACTTC. It translates to CASFQGVVVRETQYF. Filled out from reference TRBV19 and TRBJ2-5, the complete variable domain reads DGGITQSPKYLFRKEGQNVTLSCEQNLNHDAMYWYRQDPGQGLRLIYYSQIVNDFQKGDIAEGYSVSREKKESFPLTVTSAQKNPTAFYLCASFQGVVVRETQYFGPGTRLLVL.

The chain recombines TRBV20-1 with TRBJ2-7, with D unresolved. The CDR3 is 15 residues long. V lost 0 bases and J lost 0, with 12 bases in between. From germline, CDR1 is DFQATT and CDR2 SNEGSKA (reference sequence). CDR3 amino acids: CSARDFSSSSYEQYF. CDR3 DNA: TGCAGTGCTAGAGATTTCTCCTCGAGCTCCTACGAGCAGTACTTC.

This clonotype occurred a few times. The chain combines TRBV5-1 with TRBJ2-7; no firm D call. CDR3 length: 14 residues. Trimming left V 1 base short and J 0 bases short, with 8 bases between. Germline lookup yields CDR1 SGHRS and CDR2 YFSETQ. The CDR3 is CASSLRKSSYEQYF. In nucleotides, the CDR3 is TGCGCCAGCAGCTTGCGGAAAAGCTCCTACGAGCAGTACTTC.

This clonotype showed up just a few times. The chain has TRBV5-1 and TRBJ2-5; possibly TRBD1 for D (5 bases). Germline CDR1 is SGHRS and CDR2 is YFSETQ. The V and J ends lost 0 bases and 5 bases respectively, with 17 bases between them. The CDR3 loop spans 16 amino acids. CDR3 nucleotide sequence: TGCGCCAGCAGCTTGGTTGGCCTAGGGGAACTGGAGACCCAGTACTTC. Translating gives CASSLVGLGELETQYF.

This clonotype was picked up a small number of times. This sequence joins TRBV7-9 and TRBJ1-1; D possibly corresponds to TRBD1 (5 bases). The CDR3 covers 15 residues. V gave up 5 bases and J gave up 3 bases, with 16 bases separating them. Germline-derived CDR1 and CDR2 are SEHNR and FQNEAQ (reference sequence). The CDR3 DNA reads TGTGCCAGCAGCGACCCGGGGGGGAGGGACACTGAAGCTTTCTTT. It encodes CASSDPGGRDTEAFF.

This clonotype was seen more than once but under ten times. The chain links TRBV10-3 to TRBJ1-5, with 7 bases identical to TRBD1. In germline, CDR1 is ENHRY, CDR2 SYGVKD. There are 14 residues in the CDR3. Unmatched junction bases numbered 7, after V lost 8 bases and J lost 3 bases. The CDR3 here is CAISTGVPNQPQHF. DNA for the CDR3: TGTGCCATCTCAACAGGGGTGCCCAATCAGCCCCAGCATTTT.

This clonotype was counted between two and nine times. The rearrangement uses TRBV5-5 and TRBJ2-3; the match to TRBD2 covers 7 bases. This CDR3 comprises 17 residues. Germline lookup yields CDR1 SGHKS and CDR2 YYEKEE (reference sequence). The ends lost 1 base at V and 3 bases at J; junction bases unmatched: 11. This CDR3 reads CASSLNPAGVRTDTQYF. DNA for the CDR3: TGTGCCAGCAGCTTGAATCCGGCGGGAGTACGGACAGATACGCAGTATTTT.

This chain connects TRBV14 to TRBJ2-5, with TRBD1 as a possible D gene (5 bases). Deletions cut 1 base from V and 5 bases from J, with 11 bases between. Germline V CDR1 and CDR2: SGHDN, FVKESK. This CDR3 region has 14 residues. Here the CDR3 DNA reads TGTGCCAGCAGCCAAGGGGGCGCCCCGGAGACCCAGTACTTC. Protein: CASSQGGAPETQYF.

This clonotype was seen only a few times. The chain joins TRBV29-1 to TRBJ2-7; the D gene is possibly TRBD2 (6 bases). The germline V gene encodes CDR1 SQVTM and CDR2 ANQGSEA. V lost 6 bases and J 4 bases, leaving 13 bases between the germline ends. The length of the CDR3 is 12 residues. The CDR3 DNA reads as TGCAGCGTCGACGTGGGGGGATACGAGCAGTACTTC. Translated, it gives CSVDVGGYEQYF.

The CDR3 DNA is TGTGCCTGGATTAAATCGGGCCACTCTGCCTCCTTGAACACTGAAGCTTTCTTT. Amino acid sequence: CAWIKSGHSASLNTEAFF. The rearrangement links TRBV30 to TRBJ1-1; D is undetermined. In germline, CDR1 is GTSNPN, CDR2 SVGIG (reference sequence). Trimming cost V 4 bases and J 0 bases, with 24 bases left between them. The CDR3 extends over 18 amino acids.

CDR3: CASSPDYNEETQYF. CDR3 nucleotide sequence: TGTGCCAGCAGCCCGGACTACAACGAAGAGACCCAGTACTTC. The V and J genes are TRBV7-7 and TRBJ2-5; TRBD2 might be the D (6 bases). This CDR3 has 14 amino acids. CDR1 is SSHAT, CDR2 FNYEAQ, per germline (reference sequence). V lost 5 bases and J 3 bases, leaving 13 bases between the germline ends. Full variable domain (missing parts from reference TRBV7-7 and TRBJ2-5): GAGVSQSPRYKVTKRGQDVTLRCDPISSHATLYWYQQALGQGPEFLTYFNYEAQPDKSGLPSDRFSAERPEGSISTLTIQRTEQRDSAMYRCASSPDYNEETQYFGPGTRLLVL.

This clonotype turned up a few times. The chain joins TRBV20-1 to TRBJ1-3, with D possibly matching TRBD1 (6 bases). Between the trimmed V and J ends, which lost 6 bases and 1 base, there was a span of 10 bases. CDR3 size: 13 residues. Germline loops: CDR1 DFQATT, CDR2 SNEGSKA (reference sequence). CDR3 protein: CSAYQGSGNTIYF. The CDR3, as DNA: TGCAGTGCCTACCAGGGGTCTGGAAACACCATATATTTT.

The chain uses TRBV12-3 or TRBV12-4 and TRBJ1-2; 7 bases align to TRBD1. Trimming took 6 bases from V and 8 from J; bases not matched to a gene: 6. The CDR3 length is 12 residues. The CDR3 region is CASSGQEKGYTF. The CDR3 coding sequence is TGTGCCAGCAGCGGACAGGAGAAGGGCTACACCTTC.

This clonotype has just a few counts. The V and J genes are TRBV3-1 and TRBJ2-6; D not resolved. This CDR3 spans 18 amino acids. V was shortened by 1 base and J by 1 base, with 14 bases between the two germline ends. Germline V gene data show CDR1 as LGHDT and CDR2 as YNNKEL (reference sequence). The CDR3 region is CASSQVAYSISGANVLTF. As DNA, the CDR3 is TGTGCCAGCAGCCAAGTCGCATACTCAATTTCTGGGGCCAACGTCCTGACTTTC.

Here the CDR3 reads CSVKTLSNSYEQYF. The CDR3 DNA follows: TGCAGTGTTAAGACTTTATCAAACTCCTACGAGCAGTACTTC. The chain links TRBV20-1 to TRBJ2-7; no clear D gene. The germline V gene has CDR1 DFQATT and CDR2 SNEGSKA (reference sequence). The V gene lost 7 bases and the J gene lost 0 bases, with 16 bases spanning the gap. CDR3 length equals 14 residues.

This clonotype showed up many times. V and J are TRBV12-3 or TRBV12-4 and TRBJ2-3; 7 bases align to TRBD1. This CDR3 has 15 amino acids. The junction had 11 bases not matched to a gene; V was cut back by 6 bases and J by 5 bases. The CDR3 here is CASSWDSGWQDTQYF. CDR3 in DNA: TGTGCCAGCAGCTGGGACAGCGGATGGCAAGATACGCAGTATTTT.

V and J are TRBV5-6 and TRBJ1-5; D ambiguous. The CDR3 loop spans 16 amino acids. V lost 0 bases and J lost 2, with 12 bases in between. Germline V gene data show CDR1 as SGHDT and CDR2 as YYEEEE. The CDR3: CASSLGLGRGNQPQHF. The CDR3 nucleotides read TGTGCCAGCAGCTTGGGCCTCGGGAGGGGCAATCAGCCCCAGCATTTT.

This clonotype was counted a few times. This rearrangement joins TRBV20-1 to TRBJ2-3; 8 bases line up with TRBD2. Germline CDR1 reads DFQATT; CDR2 reads SNEGSKA (reference sequence). With 1 base clipped from V and 3 bases from J, the junction kept 6 bases outside the gene matches. The CDR3 is made up of 15 amino acids. The CDR3 coding sequence is TGCAGTGCTAGAGTCGGGAGGGATGGGACAGATACGCAGTATTTT. This sequence encodes CSARVGRDGTDTQYF.

This clonotype was detected a few times. V is TRBV7-6 and J is TRBJ2-1, with a possible D match to TRBD1 (6 bases). The V end lost 3 bases, the J end lost 8 bases, and 14 bases lay between the germline ends. The CDR3 is made up of 14 amino acids. CDR1 SGHVS and CDR2 FNYEAQ come from the germline V gene. The CDR3 sequence is CASSFKLSGDEQFF. The CDR3 DNA reads as TGTGCCAGCAGCTTCAAATTGTCAGGGGATGAGCAGTTCTTC.